Presented here are 25 T cell receptor beta chains from one specimen sequenced in a study of radiotherapy plus CTLA-4 blockade in lung cancer. Libraries were prepared by immunoSEQ multiplex PCR; TCRdb keeps only in-frame clonotypes and omits some of them. The sample holds about 60,000 clones, 70% to 85% seen once. The sequencing here drew on peripheral blood, taken from a patient treated with radiotherapy plus ipilimumab. These TCRs come from a human donor with non-small cell lung cancer who had a partial response to radiotherapy plus ipilimumab.

V gene TRBV15 combines with J gene TRBJ1-5, with a weak D call TRBD1 (5 bases). Trimming stripped 2 bases from V and 6 bases from J, with 11 bases between. The CDR3 is made up of 14 amino acids. Per the germline V gene, CDR1 is LNHNV and CDR2 is YYDKDF (reference sequence). CDR3 amino acids: CATSRQGEGQPQHF. The CDR3 nucleotides read TGTGCCACCAGCAGACAGGGTGAAGGTCAGCCCCAGCATTTT.

The rearrangement joins TRBV29-1 to TRBJ2-2, with a possible D match to TRBD1 (6 bases). This CDR3 has 14 residues. The germline V and J ends were trimmed by 7 bases and 3 bases, with 15 bases remaining between them. CDR1 and CDR2 from the germline V gene are SQVTM and ANQGSEA. CDR3 sequence (DNA): TGCAGCGGTTCGACAGGCCAATACACCGGGGAGCTGTTTTTT. It is translated as CSGSTGQYTGELFF.

This chain links TRBV5-6 with TRBJ2-7, with D perhaps matching TRBD2 (6 bases). Germline V gene lookup returns CDR1 SGHDT and CDR2 YYEEEE. The CDR3 is 14 residues long. V dropped 2 bases and J dropped 3 bases, with 12 bases sitting between them. The CDR3 reads CASSFPRGFYEQYF. CDR3 DNA sequence: TGTGCCAGCAGCTTCCCGCGGGGTTTCTACGAGCAGTACTTC.

V is TRBV19 and J is TRBJ1-3; weak D call: TRBD1 (5 bases). Germline CDR1 LNHDA, CDR2 SQIVND (reference sequence). With 6 bases removed from V and 0 bases from J, the gap between germline ends came to 15 bases. The CDR3 consists of 16 residues. The DNA of the CDR3 is TGTGCCAGTAGGAAACCAGTAGACAGCTCTGGAAACACCATATATTTT. The encoded protein is CASRKPVDSSGNTIYF.

In this sample, this clone turned up once. The J gene is TRBJ2-7, the V gene TRBV5-1; tentative D call: TRBD1 (5 bases). V lost 7 bases, J lost 0 bases, and 20 bases lay in between. The CDR3 consists of 16 residues. Germline V gene data show CDR1 as SGHRS and CDR2 as YFSETQ. The chain's CDR3 is CASGWGWGATSYEQYF. The CDR3, as DNA: TGCGCCAGCGGGTGGGGTTGGGGCGCTACCTCCTACGAGCAGTACTTC. The complete variable domain, with remaining parts taken from reference TRBV5-1 and TRBJ2-7, reads KAGVTQTPRYLIKTRGQQVTLSCSPISGHRSVSWYQQTPGQGLQFLFEYFSETQRNKGNFPGRFSGRQFSNSRSEMNVSTLELGDSALYLCASGWGWGATSYEQYFGPGTRLTVT.

The rearrangement uses TRBV2 and TRBJ2-3, with TRBD2 as a possible D gene (5 bases). Germline V gene lookup returns CDR1 SNHLY and CDR2 FYNNEI. V was trimmed by 6 bases and J by 3 bases, leaving 16 bases between them. The CDR3 sequence is 15 residues long. The CDR3 loop is CASSQTRARTDTQYF. Here the CDR3 DNA reads TGTGCCAGCAGCCAAACTAGGGCCCGAACAGATACGCAGTATTTT.

The genes are TRBV5-1 and TRBJ2-3, with 10 bases aligning to TRBD2. With 0 bases clipped from V and 4 bases from J, the junction kept 11 bases outside the gene matches. CDR3 length: 18 residues. From germline, CDR1 is SGHRS and CDR2 YFSETQ. DNA for the CDR3: TGCGCCAGCAGCTTGGGCTCCAGCGGGGGGGCCAGTGCAGATACGCAGTATTTT. This gives the protein CASSLGSSGGASADTQYF.

This clone was seen a few times. The rearrangement links TRBV5-4 to TRBJ1-6; TRBD1 aligns across 10 bases. The junction had 6 bases not matched to a gene; V was cut back by 4 bases and J by 5 bases. Germline CDR1 SGHNT, CDR2 YYREEE (reference sequence). The length of the CDR3 is 16 residues. CDR3 sequence: CASSIRDRGNNSPLHF. CDR3 sequence (DNA): TGTGCCAGCAGCATAAGGGACAGGGGTAATAATTCACCCCTCCACTTT.

This rearrangement joins TRBV6-1 to TRBJ2-2, with a possible D match to TRBD1 (6 bases). The CDR3 contains 13 residues. Trimming stripped 2 bases from V and 8 bases from J, with 9 bases between. CDR1 and CDR2 (germline): MNHNS, SASEGT. CDR3: CASSEIQGGELFF. As DNA, the CDR3 is TGTGCCAGCAGTGAAATCCAGGGGGGGGAGCTGTTTTTT.

Only a few counts were recorded for this clone. The chain has TRBV14 and TRBJ1-2; D might be TRBD1 (6 bases). The CDR3 runs 14 residues. With 2 bases removed from V and 3 bases from J, the gap between germline ends came to 10 bases. CDR1 SGHDN and CDR2 FVKESK come from the germline V gene. The CDR3 sequence is CASSQIGQYYGYTF. In DNA, the CDR3 is TGTGCCAGCAGCCAAATTGGACAGTACTATGGCTACACCTTC.

The V call is TRBV9, the J call TRBJ2-3; 14 bases line up with TRBD2. The CDR3 runs to 16 residues. The trim removed 5 bases at V and 2 bases at J, leaving 4 bases unmatched. Per germline, CDR1 SGDLS and CDR2 YYNGEE. The CDR3: CASSWTSGGYTDTQYF. CDR3 DNA: TGTGCCAGCAGTTGGACTAGCGGGGGGTACACAGATACGCAGTATTTT.

The chain joins TRBV10-2 to TRBJ1-1; tentative D call: TRBD1 (6 bases). The CDR3 contains 13 residues. Deletions cut 10 bases from V and 3 bases from J, with 15 bases between. Germline CDR1 WSHSY, CDR2 SAAADI. The CDR3 nucleotides are TGCGCCACCACCAGGGGTAAGGACACTGAAGCTTTCTTT. This sequence encodes CATTRGKDTEAFF.

The CDR3 DNA is TGCGCCAGCAGCTCACGACAGGGGACCACAGATACGCAGTATTTT. Protein: CASSSRQGTTDTQYF. The chain recombines TRBV5-1 with TRBJ2-3; 8 bases agree with TRBD1. This CDR3 spans 15 amino acids. V was clipped by 3 bases and J by 2 bases; unmatched bases: 5. CDR1 is SGHRS, CDR2 YFSETQ, per germline.

This clone was picked up a small number of times. This chain uses TRBV30 with TRBJ2-7; the match to TRBD1 covers 9 bases. V gave up 0 bases and J gave up 1 base; unmatched junction bases: 1. Germline CDR1 and CDR2: GTSNPN and SVGIG (reference sequence). The CDR3 covers 14 residues. The CDR3 coding sequence is TGTGCCTGGAGTGTCGGGACAGGGTCCTACGAGCAGTACTTC. Amino acids: CAWSVGTGSYEQYF.

This clone was observed a handful of times. This chain joins TRBV19 and TRBJ2-4, with 9 nucleotides matching TRBD1. The CDR3 extends over 17 amino acids. The V gene end was trimmed by 2 bases and the J gene end by 9 bases; junction bases not matched to a gene: 14. Germline V lookup: CDR1 LNHDA, CDR2 SQIVND (reference sequence). DNA of the CDR3: TGTGCCAGTAGTATAACTTCGGCGGGGACAGGGAGGAGCATTCAGTACTTC. Translated, it gives CASSITSAGTGRSIQYF.

This chain connects TRBV10-3 to TRBJ1-2; TRBD1 matches at 11 bases. Germline V gene data show CDR1 as ENHRY and CDR2 as SYGVKD. J lost 5 bases, V lost 2 bases, and 7 bases had no gene match. This CDR3 has 16 residues. CDR3 protein: CAISEPSGTGGYGYTF. CDR3 sequence (DNA): TGTGCCATCAGTGAGCCGAGCGGGACAGGGGGGTATGGCTACACCTTC.

This chain joins TRBV13 and TRBJ2-3; D not resolved. This CDR3 has 15 amino acids. Between the trimmed V and J ends, which lost 3 bases and 1 base, there was a span of 11 bases. The germline CDR1 and CDR2 sequences are PRHDT and FYEKMQ (reference sequence). CDR3 residues: CASSLTLVGTDTQYF. For the CDR3, the DNA is TGTGCCAGCAGCTTGACTCTGGTCGGCACAGATACGCAGTATTTT.

Here the CDR3 reads CASKAGLTDTQYF. The CDR3 bases are TGTGCCAGCAAGGCGGGGCTCACAGATACGCAGTATTTT. The chain links TRBV25-1 to TRBJ2-3; TRBD2 might be the D (6 bases). This CDR3 comprises 13 residues. CDR1 is MGHDK, CDR2 SYGVNS, per germline. The V end lost 7 bases, the J end lost 2 bases, and 10 bases lay between the germline ends.

This clone came up once. The rearrangement uses TRBV18 and TRBJ1-4; the match to TRBD1 covers 10 bases. The CDR3 is 19 amino acids. The V and J ends lost 3 bases and 2 bases, in that order; junction bases with no gene match: 12. Germline-derived CDR1 and CDR2 are KGHSH and LQKENI. The CDR3 nucleotides read TGTGCCAGCTCACCTACACCTCGGGACAGGGGACGGACTAATGAAAAACTGTTTTTT. This codes for CASSPTPRDRGRTNEKLFF.

The rearrangement joins TRBV6-5 to TRBJ2-5; 8 bases are shared with TRBD2. With V trimmed by 6 bases and J by 4 bases, 4 bases remained unmatched. Germline lookup yields CDR1 MNHEY and CDR2 SVGAGI. The CDR3 totals 13 residues. The CDR3: CASSGGAGETQYF. The CDR3 region has the DNA TGTGCCAGCAGCGGGGGGGCCGGAGAGACCCAGTACTTC.

This clone was counted between two and nine times. V gene TRBV4-2 combines with J gene TRBJ2-7, with D maybe TRBD1 (5 bases). Germline V gene sequence: CDR1 LGHNA, CDR2 YNFKEQ. This CDR3 region has 14 residues. The ends were cut back, 1 base at V and 6 bases at J, with 13 bases in the middle. The chain's CDR3 is CASSQAAGFLEQYF. The CDR3 bases are TGTGCCAGCAGCCAAGCGGCAGGGTTTCTCGAGCAGTACTTC.

The chain links TRBV6-5 to TRBJ1-3; 7 nucleotides align to TRBD1. This CDR3 region has 14 residues. Germline values: CDR1 MNHEY, CDR2 SVGAGI. The V segment lost 5 bases and the J segment 0 bases; nucleotides outside the gene matches: 1. This CDR3 reads CASSRGHSGNTIYF. The DNA of the CDR3 is TGTGCCAGCAGTAGGGGGCACTCTGGAAACACCATATATTTT.

This clone was recorded only once. The gene calls are TRBV6-1 and TRBJ2-7; 11 bases are a match to TRBD1. V dropped 1 base and J dropped 9; count of bases not matched to a gene: 2. This CDR3 region has 13 residues. Germline V gene data show CDR1 as MNHNS and CDR2 as SASEGT. The CDR3 is CASSEGTGGLQYF. The CDR3 bases are TGTGCCAGCAGTGAAGGGACAGGGGGCCTGCAGTACTTC.

The V call is TRBV4-3, the J call TRBJ2-7, with 8 bases matching TRBD2. The trim removed 1 base at V and 5 bases at J, leaving 1 base unmatched. Germline V CDR1 and CDR2: LGHNA, YSLEER. This CDR3 contains 13 residues. Here the CDR3 DNA reads TGCGCCAGCAGCCAAGCGGGGGGGGACGAGCAGTACTTC. Translating it yields CASSQAGGDEQYF.

This clone came up once. This chain joins TRBV9 and TRBJ1-5, with a possible D match to TRBD1 (5 bases). CDR3 length: 12 residues. Trimming removed 2 bases at V and 7 bases at J, with 7 bases between. The germline gives CDR1 SGDLS, CDR2 YYNGEE. The CDR3 reads CASSVGGQPQHF. The CDR3 coding sequence is TGTGCCAGCAGCGTTGGGGGGCAGCCCCAGCATTTT.